This TCR beta chain was found in a study of blood T cell repertoires in COVID-19. This clone came up once. Seattle patient enrollment occurred during active infection, with longitudinal follow-up thereafter. Per the germline V gene, CDR1 is MGHRA and CDR2 is YSYEKL. The V gene lost 0 bases and the J gene lost 3 bases, with 9 bases spanning the gap. The CDR3 is 15 residues long. In the authors' methods: Estimates of nucleated cell counts were drawn from the amplification of reference gene primers. Sequenced by immunoSEQ multiplex PCR; TCRdb stores in-frame clones only, minus some. V, J and clone size reflect that table, while D and trimming were determined from the DNA. This table holds more than 250,000 clones, about 87% found once.

The chain uses TRBV4-1 and TRBJ1-3; D uncertain. The sequence came from a woman aged 25-40 years with COVID-19, enrolled during active disease. The sequenced sample consisted of peripheral blood. The CDR3 sequence is CASSQESGLGNTIYF. The CDR3 nucleotides read TGCGCCAGCAGCCAAGAAAGCGGCCTTGGAAACACCATATATTTT.